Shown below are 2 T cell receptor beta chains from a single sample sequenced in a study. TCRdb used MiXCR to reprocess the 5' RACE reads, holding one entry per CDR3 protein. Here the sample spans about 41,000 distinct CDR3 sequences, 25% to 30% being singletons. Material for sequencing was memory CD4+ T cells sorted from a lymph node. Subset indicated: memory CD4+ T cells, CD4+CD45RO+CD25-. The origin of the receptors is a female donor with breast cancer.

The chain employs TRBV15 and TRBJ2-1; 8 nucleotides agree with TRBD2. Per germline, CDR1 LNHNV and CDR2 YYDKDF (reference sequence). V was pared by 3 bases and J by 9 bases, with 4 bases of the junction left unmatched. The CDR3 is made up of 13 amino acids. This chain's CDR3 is CATSSYSGTEQFF. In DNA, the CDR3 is TGTGCCACCAGCAGTTATAGCGGGACTGAGCAGTTCTTC. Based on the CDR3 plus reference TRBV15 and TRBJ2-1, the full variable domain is DAMVIQNPRYQVTQFGKPVTLSCSQTLNHNVMYWYQQKSSQAPKLLFHYYDKDFNNEADTPDNFQSRRPNTSFCFLDIRSPGLGDTAMYLCATSSYSGTEQFFGPGTRLTVL.

Here the CDR3 reads CATSEGRGPYEQYF. The CDR3 region has the DNA TGTGCCACCAGTGAAGGGCGGGGACCCTACGAGCAGTACTTC. The rearrangement links TRBV24-1 to TRBJ2-7, with D possibly being TRBD2 (6 bases). This CDR3 region has 14 residues. CDR1 and CDR2 from the germline V gene are KGHDR and SFDVKD. V shed 4 bases and J shed 2 bases, with 11 bases lying between them.